The subject of this entry is one T cell receptor beta chain. This entry belongs to a study of control samples from healthy donors and cancer patients. TCRdb's table, derived via immunoSEQ multiplex PCR, lists solely in-frame clones and lacks some. There are about 44,000 clones in the sample; roughly 86% occur only once, and 10% lies in the top ten. With 0 bases removed from V and 1 base from J, the gap between germline ends came to 5 bases. Germline CDR1 reads WNHNN; CDR2 reads SYGVQD (reference sequence). CDR3 length equals 14 residues. This clonotype originated in a woman aged 60-75 years with lung cancer. The gene calls are TRBV10-1 and TRBJ2-3; D gene uncertain. The sequenced material came from PBMCs. The CDR3 nucleotides read TGCGCCAGCAGTGAGTCGCAGGGCACAGATACGCAGTATTTT. This sequence encodes CASSESQGTDTQYF.